This T cell receptor (beta chain) was captured in a study of tumor-infiltrating lymphocytes in glioblastoma multiforme. Whole-study findings and limits: The T cells in this sample were not sorted into functional subsets. Unequal TCR RNA per T cell might skew measured clone sizes.

This clonotype was observed a few times. The antigen is not known. Multiple V-beta primers and a C-beta primer amplified TCRB from RNA. No unique molecular identifiers were described for these TCRB libraries. MiXCR was run by TCRdb on the multiplex PCR reads, yielding one entry per CDR3 protein. This sample has 15,000 to 20,000 distinct CDR3 sequences; about two thirds occur once, and the top ten carry more than 15%. The germline V gene encodes CDR1 SGHAT and CDR2 FQNNGV. The V gene end was trimmed by 7 bases and the J gene end by 10 bases; junction bases not matched to a gene: 10. The CDR3 has 14 residues.

The rearrangement links TRBV11-2 to TRBJ1-6; 7 bases are a match to TRBD1. This sequence was found in a male donor with glioblastoma. The source material was peripheral blood. The CDR3 DNA follows: TGTGCCAGCACGCATAAGCAGGGGGAGTCACCCCTCCACTTT. This sequence encodes CASTHKQGESPLHF.